This note documents a single TCR beta chain sequence. Its cognate antigen is unknown. The Oncomine TCR Beta short-read assay was what sequenced the DNA obtained from cultured CD4+ T cells. TCRdb analysed the PCR reads with MiXCR anew, one entry per CDR3 protein. The table includes fewer than 15,000 distinct CDR3 sequences, under 75% detected once. CDR1 is SEHNR, CDR2 FQNEAQ, per germline (reference sequence). This CDR3 is built from 14 residues. V trimming: 1 base; J trimming: 5 bases; junction bases outside the gene matches: 1. This specimen belongs to a study of vaccination and CD4 T cells after COVID-19. The overall study: Every participant was given two doses of BNT162b2 or mRNA-1273 vaccine.

Whole-study findings and limits: Only after vaccination were a median roughly 90% of convalescents' reactive clones seen.

The treatment here: approximately nine-day PBMC culture with coronavirus spike peptide pools or control peptides (ViraFEST assay). Investigators isolated CD4+ T cells by negative selection after roughly 10 days of culture. The chain carries TRBV7-9 and TRBJ2-5, with 10 nucleotides matching TRBD2. The receptor comes from a human donor who had recovered from COVID-19. Sequences were obtained from CD4+ T cells from blood, cultured in vitro. CDR3 sequence reads: CASSLVAGGETQYF. The CDR3, as DNA: TGTGCCAGCAGCTTAGTAGCGGGAGGCGAGACCCAGTACTTC.